This T cell receptor (beta chain) was identified during a study of blood T cell repertoires in COVID-19. Study as a whole: T cells, B-cell-depleted T cells, or PBMCs supplied cDNA or gDNA.

Participants spanned ages roughly 18 to 95 years and resided in fewer than 30 US areas. Participant-reported clinical history was the basis for cohort assignment. Authors' processing steps: Estimated nucleated cell counts came from reference gene primer amplification. Sequencing used immunoSEQ multiplex PCR; TCRdb keeps in-frame clones, though not all of them. V, J and clone size derive from that table, while D and trimming were established from the DNA sequence. The sample has about 140,000 clones, over 70% seen once. In germline, CDR1 is LGHDT, CDR2 YNNKEL (reference sequence). The CDR3 spans 13 residues. The V end lost 1 base, the J end lost 7 bases, and 10 bases lay between the germline ends.

Sequencing was performed on PBMCs or T cells enriched from blood (not recorded which). The V gene is TRBV3-1 (or the pseudogene TRBV3-2), the J gene TRBJ1-1, with D unclear. The TCR was taken from a man between 65 and 85 years old who had been exposed to COVID-19. The CDR3 is CASSQVLGGEAFF. Written as DNA, the CDR3 is TGTGCCAGCAGCCAAGTGCTTGGAGGTGAAGCTTTCTTT.